This TCR beta chain was profiled in a study of shared clonotypes between healthy human individuals. The V end lost 5 bases, the J end lost 1 base, and 9 bases lay between the germline ends. Germline CDR1 is MNHNS and CDR2 is SASEGT. This CDR3 spans 13 amino acids. Using immunoSEQ multiplex PCR, the repertoire was profiled, and TCRdb retains in-frame clones only, with some absent. Here the sample spans over a million clones, more than 95% being singletons. All participating donors were Caucasian adults from Nashville, Tennessee. The chain links TRBV6-1 to TRBJ2-7, with D possibly being TRBD1 (5 bases). Sequencing was carried out using naive CD4+ T cells sorted from blood. Indicated subset: CD45RA+ positively selected. This TCR derives from a man younger than 45 in good health. CDR3 bases: TGTGCCAGCAGTTTCAGGGATTCCTACGAGCAGTACTTC. Translation gives CASSFRDSYEQYF.